A selection of T cell receptor beta chains follows, all from one sample in a study of cytomegalovirus exposure and HLA in healthy donors. TCRdb keeps only in-frame clones here, not all; method: immunoSEQ multiplex PCR. Of about 110,000 clones in the sample, roughly 68% are singletons; the top ten hold approximately 9%. The source material was PBMCs. The source is a man aged 25-45 years in good health and CMV-seropositive. CDR3s include the opening cysteine and the closing phenylalanine or tryptophan. The D gene is left open where the match is weak. The listing skips clone size in some rows; elsewhere it reads once, few, many or a size class.

clone_size	v_call	j_call	d_call	cdr3_nt	cdr3_aa
NA	TRBV11-2	TRBJ1-5	NA	TGTGCCAGCAGCCCAGATAGCAATCAGCCCCAGCATTTT	CASSPDSNQPQHF
NA	TRBV6-5	TRBJ2-1	TRBD2	TGTGCCAGCAGTCGCTCTAGCGGGAGTTCGCAGTTCTTC	CASSRSSGSSQFF
NA	TRBV13	TRBJ2-2	TRBD2	TGTGCCAGCAGCCTGAGTCTAGCGGGCAACACCGGGGAGCTGTTTTTT	CASSLSLAGNTGELFF
NA	TRBV10-1	TRBJ1-1	TRBD1	TGCGCCAGCAGTGAAAGGACAGGGGGCCCGGACACTGAAGCTTTCTTT	CASSERTGGPDTEAFF
NA	TRBV5-8	TRBJ2-3	NA	TGTGCCAGCAGCCCCATTAGCGGTCGGGACACAGATACGCAGTATTTT	CASSPISGRDTDTQYF
few	TRBV11-3	TRBJ2-2	NA	TGTGCCAGCAGCCAAAAGGGAAGGGAGCACACCGGGGAGCTGTTTTTT	CASSQKGREHTGELFF
NA	TRBV27	TRBJ1-1	TRBD1	TGTGCCAGCAGAGTGTACAGGGGACACACTGAAGCTTTCTTT	CASRVYRGHTEAFF
NA	TRBV9	TRBJ1-1	NA	TGTGCCAGCAGCGCTTGGGGGGAGAACACTGAAGCTTTCTTT	CASSAWGENTEAFF
NA	TRBV30	TRBJ1-1	TRBD1	TGTGCCTGGAGGCCGGGGACAGGGGTACTTGAAGCTTTCTTT	CAWRPGTGVLEAFF
NA	TRBV5-1	TRBJ2-7	NA	TGCGCCAGCAGCTTGGTAACAGACGAGCAGTACTTC	CASSLVTDEQYF
NA	TRBV7-8	TRBJ2-7	NA	TGTGCCAGCAGCTTAGGTCGTCAGTCAGAGCAGTACTTC	CASSLGRQSEQYF
NA	TRBV6-5	TRBJ2-7	NA	TGTGCCAGCAGTTCCCAGGGCACAATCTACGAGCAGTACTTC	CASSSQGTIYEQYF
NA	TRBV19	TRBJ1-1	NA	TGTGCCAGTAGTATTCGCCGGGGGGCCTCGAACACTGAAGCTTTCTTT	CASSIRRGASNTEAFF
NA	TRBV19	TRBJ2-1	TRBD1	TGTGCCGGTAGTACGACAGGGAACAATGAGCAGTTCTTC	CAGSTTGNNEQFF
NA	TRBV29-1	TRBJ2-2	NA	TGCAGCGTTGAAGCGGGAGAAAACACCGGGGAGCTGTTTTTT	CSVEAGENTGELFF
NA	TRBV2	TRBJ1-1	NA	TGTGCCAGCAGTGACTTGGGGAAGGGGACTGAAGCTTTCTTT	CASSDLGKGTEAFF
once	TRBV5-1	TRBJ1-4	NA	TGCGCCAGCAGCTCACAGGGTCCTAATGAAAAACTGTTTTTT	CASSSQGPNEKLFF
NA	TRBV12-5	TRBJ2-6	NA	TGTGCTAGTGGTTTCGACAGTGTTAGCTCTGGGGCCAACGTCCTGACTTTC	CASGFDSVSSGANVLTF
few	TRBV11-2	TRBJ2-1	TRBD1	TGTGCCAGCAGCTTAGTCAGGGACAGACTCAAGCAGTTCTTC	CASSLVRDRLKQFF
NA	TRBV7-3	TRBJ1-1	NA	TGTGCCAGCAGCTTACGGGGAGGGTCGGACACTGAAGCTTTCTTT	CASSLRGGSDTEAFF
NA	TRBV18	TRBJ1-1	TRBD1	TGTGCCAGCTCACTGCGTTATACTGTCCCGGGACAGGGGAGGGTGCCTGAAGCTTTCTTT	CASSLRYTVPGQGRVPEAFF
NA	TRBV28	TRBJ1-5	NA	TGTGCCAGCAGTTTGGGCCAGAGCAATCAGCCCCAGCATTTT	CASSLGQSNQPQHF
few	TRBV19	TRBJ2-7	NA	TGTGCCAGTAGAGGGAGAGGAGGGTTAGGGCGTAGCGAGCAGTACTTC	CASRGRGGLGRSEQYF
NA	TRBV15	TRBJ2-7	TRBD1	TGTGCCACCAGCAGAGCCGGGACAGGGGGACGTAACGAGCAGTACTTC	CATSRAGTGGRNEQYF
few	TRBV28	TRBJ1-4	NA	TGTGCCAGCAGTCCTCCCGGGGGGGGTAATGAAAAACTGTTTTTT	CASSPPGGGNEKLFF
NA	TRBV7-9	TRBJ2-5	TRBD1	TGTGCCAGCAGCTTAACCAGACAGGGGGCTCGGGAGACCCAGTACTTC	CASSLTRQGARETQYF
NA	TRBV30	TRBJ1-2	NA	TGTGCCTGGAGTTTCCAGGGAAACTATGGCTACACCTTC	CAWSFQGNYGYTF
few	TRBV27	TRBJ2-1	NA	TGTGCCAGCAGTTTGAGCGTAGACAATGAGCAGTTCTTC	CASSLSVDNEQFF
NA	TRBV13	TRBJ2-3	TRBD2	TGTGCCAGCAGTACCTATGGACTAGCGGGTCCAGATACGCAGTATTTT	CASSTYGLAGPDTQYF